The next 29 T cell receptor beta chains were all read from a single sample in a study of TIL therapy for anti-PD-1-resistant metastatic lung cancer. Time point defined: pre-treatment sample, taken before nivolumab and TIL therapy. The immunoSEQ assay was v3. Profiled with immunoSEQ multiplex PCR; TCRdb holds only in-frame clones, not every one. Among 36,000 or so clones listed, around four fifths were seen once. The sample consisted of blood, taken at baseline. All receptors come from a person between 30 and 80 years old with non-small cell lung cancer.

The CDR3 coding sequence is TGTGCCAGCAGTTCATCACAGCACTACGAGCAGTACTTC. Translating it yields CASSSSQHYEQYF. The chain recombines TRBV5-4 with TRBJ2-7, with D unresolved. Germline V gene data show CDR1 as SGHNT and CDR2 as YYREEE (reference sequence). The CDR3 runs 13 residues. V gave up 5 bases and J gave up 3 bases, with 12 bases separating them.

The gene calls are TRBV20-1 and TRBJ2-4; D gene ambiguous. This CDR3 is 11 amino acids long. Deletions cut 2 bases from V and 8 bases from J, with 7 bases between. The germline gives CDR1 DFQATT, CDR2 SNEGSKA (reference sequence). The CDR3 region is CSARPPDIQYF. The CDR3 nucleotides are TGCAGTGCTAGACCCCCGGACATTCAGTACTTC.

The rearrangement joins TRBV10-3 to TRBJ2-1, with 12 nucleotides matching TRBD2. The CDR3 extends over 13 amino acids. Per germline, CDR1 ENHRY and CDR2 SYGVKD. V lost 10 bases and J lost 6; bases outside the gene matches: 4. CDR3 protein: CATGLAGSNEQFF. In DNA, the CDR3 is TGTGCCACCGGACTAGCGGGGTCCAATGAGCAGTTCTTC.

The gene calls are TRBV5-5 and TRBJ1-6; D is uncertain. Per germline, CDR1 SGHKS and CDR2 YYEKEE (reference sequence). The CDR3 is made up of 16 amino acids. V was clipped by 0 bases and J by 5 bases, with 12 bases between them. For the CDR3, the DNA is TGTGCCAGCAGCTTGGTATGGGTCAGAAATAATTCACCCCTCCACTTT. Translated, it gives CASSLVWVRNNSPLHF.

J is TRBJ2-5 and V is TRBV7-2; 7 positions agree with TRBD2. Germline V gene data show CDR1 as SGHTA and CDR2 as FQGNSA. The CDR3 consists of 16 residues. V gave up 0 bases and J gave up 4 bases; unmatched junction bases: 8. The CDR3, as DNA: TGTGCCAGCAGCTTAGCGCTAGCGGAGGGGTTAGAGACCCAGTACTTC. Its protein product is CASSLALAEGLETQYF. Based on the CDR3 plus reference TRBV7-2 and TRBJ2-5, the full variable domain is GAGVSQSPSNKVTEKGKDVELRCDPISGHTALYWYRQSLGQGLEFLIYFQGNSAPDKSGLPSDRFSAERTGGSVSTLTIQRTQQEDSAVYLCASSLALAEGLETQYFGPGTRLLVL.

CDR3 sequence (DNA): TGCAGCGTTCGTTCCGGGCTGGCTAATGAAAAACTGTTTTTT. Protein sequence: CSVRSGLANEKLFF. The genes are TRBV29-1 and TRBJ1-4; D ambiguous. V lost 5 bases and J lost 3, with 13 bases in between. Germline V gene sequence: CDR1 SQVTM, CDR2 ANQGSEA. CDR3 length: 14 residues. Full variable domain (remainder filled in from reference TRBV29-1 and TRBJ1-4): SAVISQKPSRDICQRGTSLTIQCQVDSQVTMMFWYRQQPGQSLTLIATANQGSEATYESGFVIDKFPISRPNLTFSTLTVSNMSPEDSSIYLCSVRSGLANEKLFFGSGTQLSVL.

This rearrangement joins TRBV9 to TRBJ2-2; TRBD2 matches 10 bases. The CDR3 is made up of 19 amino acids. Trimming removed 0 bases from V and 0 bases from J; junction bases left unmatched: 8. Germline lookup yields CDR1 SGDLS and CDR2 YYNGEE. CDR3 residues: CASSVASSGGFTNTGELFF. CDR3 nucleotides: TGTGCCAGCAGCGTAGCTTCTAGCGGGGGCTTTACGAACACCGGGGAGCTGTTTTTT.

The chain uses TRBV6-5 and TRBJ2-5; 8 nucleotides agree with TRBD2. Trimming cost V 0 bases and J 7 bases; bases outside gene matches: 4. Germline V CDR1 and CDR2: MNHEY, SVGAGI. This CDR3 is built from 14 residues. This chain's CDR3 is CASSYSLAGGTQYF. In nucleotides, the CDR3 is TGTGCCAGCAGTTACTCGCTAGCGGGCGGGACCCAGTACTTC.

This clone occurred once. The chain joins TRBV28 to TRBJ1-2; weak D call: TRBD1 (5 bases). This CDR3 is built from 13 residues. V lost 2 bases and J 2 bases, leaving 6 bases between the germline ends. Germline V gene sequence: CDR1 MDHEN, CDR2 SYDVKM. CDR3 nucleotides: TGTGCCAGCAGTTTACCAGGGAACTATGGCTACACCTTC. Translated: CASSLPGNYGYTF.

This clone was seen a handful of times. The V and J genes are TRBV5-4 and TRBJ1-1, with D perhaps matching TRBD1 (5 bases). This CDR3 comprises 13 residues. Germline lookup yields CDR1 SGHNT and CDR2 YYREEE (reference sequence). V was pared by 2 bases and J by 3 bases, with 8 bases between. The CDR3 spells CASSFGDDTEAFF. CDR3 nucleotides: TGTGCCAGCAGCTTTGGGGACGACACTGAAGCTTTCTTT.

CDR3 nucleotide sequence: TGTGCCAGCAGCAGGACAGCTCTAGGCGGTTATGGCTACACCTTC. Amino acid sequence: CASSRTALGGYGYTF. The V call is TRBV6-5, the J call TRBJ1-2; D might be TRBD1 (6 bases). Per germline, CDR1 MNHEY and CDR2 SVGAGI. This CDR3 has 15 amino acids. Trimming removed 6 bases at V and 5 bases at J, with 19 bases between.

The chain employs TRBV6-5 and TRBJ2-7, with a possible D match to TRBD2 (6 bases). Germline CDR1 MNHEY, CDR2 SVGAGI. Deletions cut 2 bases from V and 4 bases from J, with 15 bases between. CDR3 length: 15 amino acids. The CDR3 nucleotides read TGTGCCAGCAGTTACGGGGGGACCCCAGGGTACGAGCAGTACTTC. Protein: CASSYGGTPGYEQYF.

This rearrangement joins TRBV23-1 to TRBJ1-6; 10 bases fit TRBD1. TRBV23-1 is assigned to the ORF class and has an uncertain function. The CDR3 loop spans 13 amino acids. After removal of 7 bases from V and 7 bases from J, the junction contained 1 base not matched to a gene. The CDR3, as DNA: TGCGCCAGCAAGGGACAGGGGAATTCACCCCTCCACTTT. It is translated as CASKGQGNSPLHF.

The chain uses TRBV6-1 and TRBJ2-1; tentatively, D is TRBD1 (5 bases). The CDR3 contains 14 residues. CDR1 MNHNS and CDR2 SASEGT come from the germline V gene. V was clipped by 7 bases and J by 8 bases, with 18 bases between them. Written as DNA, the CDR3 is TGTGCCAGCAACCCAAGGCAGGGTCGCGATGAGCAGTTCTTC. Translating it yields CASNPRQGRDEQFF.

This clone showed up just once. Written as DNA, the CDR3 is TGCGCCAGCAGCCAAGTTGTGGGGCAGGGGGAGGGCTACACCTTC. It is translated as CASSQVVGQGEGYTF. This chain joins TRBV4-3 and TRBJ1-2; 7 bases are shared with TRBD1. J gave up 8 bases and V 1 base, and 10 bases lay outside the gene matches. This CDR3 is 15 amino acids long. Per germline, CDR1 LGHNA and CDR2 YSLEER.

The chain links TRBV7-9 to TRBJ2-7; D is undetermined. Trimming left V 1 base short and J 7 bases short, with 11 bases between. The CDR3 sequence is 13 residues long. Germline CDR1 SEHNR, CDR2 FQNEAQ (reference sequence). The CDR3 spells CASSLGGWSEQYF. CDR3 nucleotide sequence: TGTGCCAGCAGCTTAGGGGGATGGAGTGAGCAGTACTTC.

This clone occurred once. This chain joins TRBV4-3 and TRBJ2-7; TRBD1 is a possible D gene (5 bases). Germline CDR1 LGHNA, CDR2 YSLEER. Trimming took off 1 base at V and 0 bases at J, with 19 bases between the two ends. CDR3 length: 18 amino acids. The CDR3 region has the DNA TGCGCCAGCAGCCAAGGATTCGTAGACAGACACTTCTCCTACGAGCAGTACTTC. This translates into CASSQGFVDRHFSYEQYF.

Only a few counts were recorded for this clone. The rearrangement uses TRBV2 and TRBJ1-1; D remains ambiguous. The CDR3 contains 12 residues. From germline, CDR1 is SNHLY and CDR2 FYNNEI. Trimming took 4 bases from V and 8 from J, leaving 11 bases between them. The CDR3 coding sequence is TGTGCCAGCAGTGGATTTGCAGCAGAAGCTTTCTTT. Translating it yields CASSGFAAEAFF.

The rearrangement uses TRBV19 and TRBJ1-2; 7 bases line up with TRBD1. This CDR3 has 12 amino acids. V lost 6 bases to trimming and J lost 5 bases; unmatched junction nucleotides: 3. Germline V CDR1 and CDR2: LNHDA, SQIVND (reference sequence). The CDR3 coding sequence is TGTGCCAGTAGGACAGGGAGGTATGGCTACACCTTC. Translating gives CASRTGRYGYTF.

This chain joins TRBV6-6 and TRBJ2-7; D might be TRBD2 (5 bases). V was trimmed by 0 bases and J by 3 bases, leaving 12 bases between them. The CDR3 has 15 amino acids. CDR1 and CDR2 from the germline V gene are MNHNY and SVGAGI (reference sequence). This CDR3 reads CASSYSGPGLYEQYF. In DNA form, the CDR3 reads TGTGCCAGCAGTTACTCGGGTCCAGGACTCTACGAGCAGTACTTC.

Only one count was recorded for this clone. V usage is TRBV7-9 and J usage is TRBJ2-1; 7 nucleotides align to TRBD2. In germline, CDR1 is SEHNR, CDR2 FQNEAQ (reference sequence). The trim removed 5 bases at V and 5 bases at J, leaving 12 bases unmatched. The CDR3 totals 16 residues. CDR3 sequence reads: CASSVWGGGTNNEQFF. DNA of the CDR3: TGTGCCAGCAGCGTTTGGGGCGGGGGAACTAACAATGAGCAGTTCTTC.

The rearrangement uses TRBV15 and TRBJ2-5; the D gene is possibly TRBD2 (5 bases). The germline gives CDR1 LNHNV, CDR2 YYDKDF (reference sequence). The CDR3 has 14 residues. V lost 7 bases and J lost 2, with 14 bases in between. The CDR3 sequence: CATNGSSLQETQYF. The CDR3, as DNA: TGTGCCACCAATGGGAGTTCATTACAAGAGACCCAGTACTTC. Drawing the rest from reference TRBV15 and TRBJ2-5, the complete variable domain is DAMVIQNPRYQVTQFGKPVTLSCSQTLNHNVMYWYQQKSSQAPKLLFHYYDKDFNNEADTPDNFQSRRPNTSFCFLDIRSPGLGDTAMYLCATNGSSLQETQYFGPGTRLLVL.

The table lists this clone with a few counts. The CDR3 protein is CASSPNRDPYNEQFF. The DNA of the CDR3 is TGTGCCAGCAGCCCAAACAGGGATCCCTACAATGAGCAGTTCTTC. This sequence joins TRBV7-2 and TRBJ2-1; D is possibly TRBD1 (6 bases). CDR3 length: 15 amino acids. Looked up from germline, CDR1 is SGHTA and CDR2 is FQGNSA. Trimming left V 5 bases short and J 2 bases short, with 13 bases between.

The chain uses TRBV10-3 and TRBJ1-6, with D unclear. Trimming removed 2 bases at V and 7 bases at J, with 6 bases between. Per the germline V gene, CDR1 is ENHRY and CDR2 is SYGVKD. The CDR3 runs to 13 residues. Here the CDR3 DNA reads TGTGCCATCAGTGAGGTAGTGAATTCACCCCTCCACTTT. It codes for CAISEVVNSPLHF.

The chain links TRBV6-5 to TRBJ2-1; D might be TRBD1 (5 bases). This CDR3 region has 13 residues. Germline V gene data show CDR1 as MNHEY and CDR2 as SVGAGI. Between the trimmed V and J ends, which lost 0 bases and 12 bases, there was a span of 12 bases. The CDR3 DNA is TGTGCCAGCAGTTACTCGGGGCAGACCGGGCAGTTCTTC. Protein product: CASSYSGQTGQFF.

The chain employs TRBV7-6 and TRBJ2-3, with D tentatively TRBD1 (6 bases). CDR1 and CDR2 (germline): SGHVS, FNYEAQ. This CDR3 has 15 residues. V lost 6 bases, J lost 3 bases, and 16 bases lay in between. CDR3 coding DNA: TGTGCCAGCAGGAAAAAACCAGGGGAGACAGATACGCAGTATTTT. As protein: CASRKKPGETDTQYF.

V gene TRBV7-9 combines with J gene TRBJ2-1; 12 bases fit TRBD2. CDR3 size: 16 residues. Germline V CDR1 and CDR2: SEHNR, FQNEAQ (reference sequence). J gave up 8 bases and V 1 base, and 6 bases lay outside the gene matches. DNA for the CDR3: TGTGCCAGCAGCTTAGTAGGACTAGCGGGGCGGGATGAGCAGTTCTTC. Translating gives CASSLVGLAGRDEQFF.

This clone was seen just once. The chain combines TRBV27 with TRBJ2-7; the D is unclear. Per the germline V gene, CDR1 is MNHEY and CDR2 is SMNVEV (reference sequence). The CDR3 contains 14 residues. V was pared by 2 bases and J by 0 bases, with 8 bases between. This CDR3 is CASSLAYGSYEQYF. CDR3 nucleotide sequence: TGTGCCAGCAGTTTAGCTTACGGCTCCTACGAGCAGTACTTC.

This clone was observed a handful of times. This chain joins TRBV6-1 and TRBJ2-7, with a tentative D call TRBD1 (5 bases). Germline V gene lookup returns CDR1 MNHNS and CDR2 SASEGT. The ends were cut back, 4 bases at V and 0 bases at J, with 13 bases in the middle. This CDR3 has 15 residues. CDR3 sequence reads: CASSGQGASSYEQYF. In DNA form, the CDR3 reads TGTGCCAGCAGTGGCCAAGGGGCGAGCTCCTACGAGCAGTACTTC.